The 31 T cell receptor beta chains below come from one sample, sequenced in a study of T cells in Graves' hyperthyroidism and ophthalmopathy. RNA transcripts provided the source from which TCR beta CDR3 regions were amplified. The study used the HTBI primer set for a first-round RT-PCR of the TCR CDR3. TCRdb redid the calling of the multiplex PCR reads with MiXCR, one entry per CDR3 protein. This repertoire shows 490,000 or so distinct CDR3 sequences, 35% to 50% found once; its top ten account for roughly 45%. The sample taken for sequencing was peripheral blood or thyroid tissue (not recorded which). These receptors were collected from an adult woman with Graves' disease, either hyperthyroidism or ophthalmopathy (not recorded which).

This clonotype has just a few counts. The genes are TRBV2 and TRBJ2-7; tentative D call: TRBD1 (5 bases). The germline V gene has CDR1 SNHLY and CDR2 FYNNEI. Trimming removed 7 bases at V and 3 bases at J, with 16 bases between. The CDR3 is made up of 14 amino acids. CDR3 nucleotides: TGTGCCAGCAATGAGCGTCAGGGTCTCTACGAGCAGTACTTC. Its translation is CASNERQGLYEQYF.

This clonotype has a count of ten or more. The genes are TRBV24-1 and TRBJ1-5; 8 bases are shared with TRBD1. The V segment lost 4 bases and the J segment 7 bases; nucleotides outside the gene matches: 8. The CDR3 totals 15 residues. Germline CDR1 and CDR2: KGHDR and SFDVKD. The CDR3 sequence is CATSEAGGAGQPQHF. The CDR3 region has the DNA TGTGCCACCAGTGAGGCAGGGGGCGCGGGGCAGCCCCAGCATTTT.

This sequence joins TRBV20-1 and TRBJ1-2; TRBD1 agrees at 10 bases. Losses at the gene ends were 8 bases for V and 3 bases for J; bases not matched to a gene: 9. Germline lookup yields CDR1 DFQATT and CDR2 SNEGSKA (reference sequence). The CDR3 is 14 residues long. The CDR3 DNA follows: TGCAGTTTGCCGGGACAGGGGCTTGACTATGGCTACACCTTC. Translating gives CSLPGQGLDYGYTF.

Concerning this clonotype itself: The conserved phenylalanine or tryptophan is not found at the CDR3 terminus, so this likely reflects a read error. The DNA is omitted, as the CDR3 cannot be located on it reliably, and the CDR3 follows TCRdb's listing. V usage is TRBV2 and J usage is TRBJ1-1; no DNA check was done on the table's D call, TRBD1. The germline CDR1 and CDR2 sequences are SNHLY and FYNNEI. The CDR3 spans 11 amino acids, including both terminal residues. The CDR3 sequence is CASCPGGTEFS.

In its sample, this clonotype was seen many times. The chain carries TRBV15 and TRBJ1-2; unclear D gene. The CDR3 runs to 13 residues. Germline CDR1 is LNHNV and CDR2 is YYDKDF (reference sequence). Trimming cost V 6 bases and J 0 bases, with 8 bases left between them. The CDR3 nucleotides read TGTGCCACCAGAGTCGGAGCTAACTATGGCTACACCTTC. Translating gives CATRVGANYGYTF.

The rearrangement links TRBV7-9 to TRBJ2-2; no firm D call. CDR3 length equals 16 residues. Between the trimmed V and J ends, which lost 5 bases and 0 bases, there was a span of 13 bases. In germline, CDR1 is SEHNR, CDR2 FQNEAQ (reference sequence). The CDR3 nucleotides read TGTGCCAGCAGCCACGTGGTAGGCTCGAACACCGGGGAGCTGTTTTTT. Translated, it gives CASSHVVGSNTGELFF.

The CDR3 sequence is CASRVNNQPQHF. DNA for the CDR3: TGTGCCAGCAGAGTAAACAATCAGCCCCAGCATTTT. V and J are TRBV9 and TRBJ1-5; no clear D. The germline CDR1 and CDR2 sequences are SGDLS and YYNGEE. With 5 bases removed from V and 3 bases from J, the gap between germline ends came to 6 bases. The CDR3 runs to 12 residues.

This clonotype has at least ten counts. V gene TRBV12-3 or TRBV12-4 combines with J gene TRBJ2-7; 10 nucleotides align to TRBD2. The CDR3 extends over 13 amino acids. V shed 6 bases and J 5 bases; nucleotides not matched to a gene: 4. The CDR3 bases are TGTGCCAGCAGACCAGCGGGAGGGAACGAGCAGTACTTC. Protein product: CASRPAGGNEQYF.

The genes are TRBV5-1 and TRBJ2-3; D may match TRBD1 or TRBD2 (5 bases each). Between the trimmed V and J ends, which lost 3 bases and 5 bases, there was a span of 13 bases. Per the germline V gene, CDR1 is SGHRS and CDR2 is YFSETQ. The CDR3 consists of 14 residues. The CDR3 protein is CASSSGPEGDTQYF. The DNA for the CDR3 is TGCGCCAGCAGCTCGGGACCCGAAGGAGATACGCAGTATTTT.

Concerning this clonotype: In this CDR3 the conserved last residue, phenylalanine or tryptophan, is missing, so a read error is likely. The chain has TRBV19 and TRBJ2-5; 12 nucleotides align to TRBD2. Germline V gene lookup returns CDR1 LNHDA and CDR2 SQIVND (reference sequence). V lost 6 bases, J lost 6 bases, and 8 bases stayed unmatched. This CDR3 contains 15 residues. CDR3: CASRTGTSGWKTQYI. The DNA for the CDR3 is TGTGCCAGTAGAACCGGGACTAGCGGGTGGAAGACCCAGTACATC.

The chain links TRBV28 to TRBJ2-7, with 7 bases that match TRBD1. In germline, CDR1 is MDHEN, CDR2 SYDVKM. CDR3 length: 12 amino acids. V gave up 7 bases and J gave up 4 bases; unmatched junction bases: 4. CDR3 amino acids: CASKRQGYEQYF. The CDR3 DNA is TGTGCCAGCAAGAGACAGGGATACGAGCAGTACTTC.

The chain links TRBV7-9 to TRBJ2-7; D might be TRBD2 (5 bases). V shed 4 bases and J shed 7 bases, with 11 bases lying between them. The germline V gene has CDR1 SEHNR and CDR2 FQNEAQ (reference sequence). The CDR3 consists of 12 residues. CDR3 residues: CASSYPRGEQYF. Written as DNA, the CDR3 is TGTGCCAGCAGCTACCCCCGGGGTGAGCAGTACTTC.

The sample holds a few counts of this clonotype. The chain is built from TRBV10-3 and TRBJ2-5; 9 nucleotides align to TRBD2. Looked up from germline, CDR1 is ENHRY and CDR2 is SYGVKD. Germline trimming cut 6 bases from V and 1 base from J; bases unmatched to any gene: 6. This CDR3 has 15 residues. The CDR3 DNA sequence: TGTGCCATCAGCGAATCGGGACTAGCCCAAGAGACCCAGTACTTC. It is translated as CAISESGLAQETQYF.

Regarding this clonotype: A much larger clone lies a single base off, so this may be a read error. The J gene is TRBJ2-7, the V gene TRBV13; the match to TRBD2 covers 9 bases. Germline V gene lookup returns CDR1 PRHDT and CDR2 FYEKMQ (reference sequence). This CDR3 region has 13 residues. Trimming cost V 5 bases and J 9 bases; bases outside gene matches: 8. CDR3 in DNA: TGTGCCAGCAGCGCCCTGGCTAGCGGGGCGCAGTACTTC. It yields the protein CASSALASGAQYF.

The V call is TRBV5-1, the J call TRBJ1-1; D unresolved. CDR1 is SGHRS and CDR2 is YFSETQ in the germline V gene. Trimming shortened V by 4 bases and J by 1 base, and 14 bases separated the two germline ends. The CDR3 runs to 15 residues. DNA for the CDR3: TGCGCCAGCAGCCGAACCGACCGACAGAACACTGAAGCTTTCTTT. Its translation is CASSRTDRQNTEAFF.

The V and J genes are TRBV10-3 and TRBJ2-2; D remains ambiguous. The CDR3 consists of 15 residues. The ends were cut back, 2 bases at V and 2 bases at J, with 9 bases in the middle. The V gene's germline CDR1 is ENHRY and CDR2 SYGVKD. CDR3 loop: CAISEVDHNTGELFF. CDR3 DNA sequence: TGTGCCATCAGTGAGGTCGATCATAACACCGGGGAGCTGTTTTTT.

This clonotype was seen a handful of times. The CDR3 reads CASSLYHVNTEAFF. CDR3 sequence (DNA): TGCGCCAGCAGCTTGTACCATGTGAACACTGAAGCTTTCTTT. This sequence joins TRBV5-1 and TRBJ1-1; D is undetermined. This CDR3 is 14 amino acids long. Germline values: CDR1 SGHRS, CDR2 YFSETQ. V was trimmed by 1 base and J by 0 bases, leaving 7 bases between them.

The J gene is TRBJ1-1, the V gene TRBV7-9; D is ambiguous. Trimming took off 3 bases at V and 3 bases at J, with 14 bases between the two ends. From germline, CDR1 is SEHNR and CDR2 FQNEAQ (reference sequence). The CDR3 covers 15 residues. CDR3 amino acids: CASSFGSMEDTEAFF. The CDR3 bases are TGTGCCAGCAGCTTCGGGTCCATGGAGGACACTGAAGCTTTCTTT.

This clonotype was seen many times. CDR3 sequence (DNA): TGTGCCAGCAGCCTCGGACAGGGAAACACTGAAGCTTTCTTT. This translates into CASSLGQGNTEAFF. The chain joins TRBV12-3 or TRBV12-4 to TRBJ1-1; 8 bases align to TRBD1. V was clipped by 6 bases and J by 2 bases; unmatched bases: 5. CDR3 length equals 14 residues.

V gene TRBV12-3 or TRBV12-4 combines with J gene TRBJ1-2, with 7 bases that match TRBD1. Trimming removed 6 bases from V and 4 bases from J; junction bases left unmatched: 5. This CDR3 has 13 amino acids. CDR3 sequence reads: CASRGQTVYGYTF. The DNA of the CDR3 is TGTGCCAGCAGGGGACAGACAGTCTATGGCTACACCTTC.

This clonotype has at least ten counts. V is TRBV7-9 and J is TRBJ2-5; TRBD2 might be the D (5 bases). V lost 5 bases and J lost 1, with 14 bases in between. The CDR3 extends over 15 amino acids. Germline V lookup: CDR1 SEHNR, CDR2 FQNEAQ (reference sequence). CDR3 protein: CASSPKKDFQETQYF. In nucleotides, the CDR3 is TGTGCCAGCAGCCCCAAGAAGGACTTCCAAGAGACCCAGTACTTC. Variable domain in full (rest from reference TRBV7-9 and TRBJ2-5): DTGVSQNPRHKITKRGQNVTFRCDPISEHNRLYWYRQTLGQGPEFLTYFQNEAQLEKSRLLSDRFSAERPKGSFSTLEIQRTEQGDSAMYLCASSPKKDFQETQYFGPGTRLLVL.

This clonotype was counted ten times or more. DNA of the CDR3: TGCAGTGCTTCCCTTCGCGGGGGGTCTAACTATGGCTACACCTTC. As protein: CSASLRGGSNYGYTF. This sequence joins TRBV20-1 and TRBJ1-2, with D possibly TRBD1 on 5 matching bases. The CDR3 extends over 15 amino acids. Deletions cut 5 bases from V and 0 bases from J, with 16 bases between. CDR1 is DFQATT, CDR2 SNEGSKA, per germline (reference sequence).

This chain links TRBV20-1 with TRBJ2-5; D uncertain. Germline V CDR1 and CDR2: DFQATT, SNEGSKA (reference sequence). This CDR3 spans 13 amino acids. Trimming took off 3 bases at V and 5 bases at J, with 13 bases between the two ends. The CDR3 DNA follows: TGCAGTGCTAGTGGTGGTACCTTGGAGACCCAGTACTTC. Its protein is CSASGGTLETQYF.

The sample holds many counts of this clonotype. The rearrangement uses TRBV6-5 and TRBJ1-4, with D perhaps matching TRBD1 (6 bases). The V end was cut by 5 bases, the J end by 8 bases, with 18 bases between. CDR1 is MNHEY, CDR2 SVGAGI, per germline. The CDR3 covers 15 residues. This CDR3 reads CASSDTGKAGEKLFF. CDR3 DNA sequence: TGTGCCAGCAGTGACACAGGGAAAGCCGGGGAAAAACTGTTTTTT.

This clonotype was seen many times. The chain links TRBV7-2 to TRBJ2-7; D call uncertain. The V end lost 2 bases, the J end lost 0 bases, and 5 bases lay between the germline ends. The CDR3 totals 13 residues. Germline CDR1 SGHTA, CDR2 FQGNSA. As DNA, the CDR3 is TGTGCCAGCAGCTTATCTCACTCCTACGAGCAGTACTTC. As protein: CASSLSHSYEQYF.

The sample holds a few counts of this clonotype. This chain uses TRBV11-3 with TRBJ1-1; D call uncertain. V lost 1 base and J 11 bases, leaving 8 bases between the germline ends. Per the germline V gene, CDR1 is SGHNT and CDR2 is YENEEA. The CDR3 consists of 11 residues. The CDR3 DNA follows: TGTGCCAGCAGCTTAGTAGCGGGGGCTTTCTTT. This translates into CASSLVAGAFF.

In its sample, this clonotype was seen a few times. The genes are TRBV20-1 and TRBJ2-2; D perhaps matches TRBD1 (5 bases). Trimming pared 1 base from V and 8 bases from J, leaving 11 bases between. Looked up from germline, CDR1 is DFQATT and CDR2 is SNEGSKA (reference sequence). This CDR3 has 13 residues. The CDR3 DNA is TGCAGTGCTAGAGTGGGGCCCCCAGGGGAGCTGTTTTTT. Translated, it gives CSARVGPPGELFF.

The chain is built from TRBV15 and TRBJ1-1; D is uncertain. CDR3 length: 15 residues. Germline CDR1 LNHNV, CDR2 YYDKDF (reference sequence). Trimming removed 3 bases from V and 1 base from J, with 12 bases in between. The CDR3 here is CATSSSWTTNTEAFF. DNA of the CDR3: TGTGCCACCAGCAGCAGCTGGACCACGAACACTGAAGCTTTCTTT.

The chain links TRBV15 to TRBJ1-4, with 10 bases matching TRBD1. CDR1 and CDR2 from the germline V gene are LNHNV and YYDKDF (reference sequence). The V segment lost 3 bases and the J segment 5 bases; nucleotides outside the gene matches: 0. This CDR3 has 14 amino acids. The CDR3 loop is CATSRDRGNEKLFF. The CDR3 bases are TGTGCCACCAGCAGGGACAGGGGGAATGAAAAACTGTTTTTT.

This clonotype occurred many times. The chain joins TRBV9 to TRBJ1-1, with D perhaps TRBD1 (5 bases). Trimming left V 0 bases short and J 0 bases short, with 12 bases between. This CDR3 is built from 16 residues. CDR1 SGDLS and CDR2 YYNGEE come from the germline V gene. The CDR3 sequence: CASSVDGGQMNTEAFF. In DNA, the CDR3 is TGTGCCAGCAGCGTAGATGGCGGACAAATGAACACTGAAGCTTTCTTT.

The CDR3 loop reads CASSLGPLGQGKETQYF. The CDR3 DNA reads as TGTGCCAGCAGCTTAGGTCCATTGGGACAGGGTAAAGAGACCCAGTACTTC. The rearrangement joins TRBV7-8 to TRBJ2-5; 9 bases are shared with TRBD1. The CDR3 has 17 residues. The germline V gene encodes CDR1 SGHVS and CDR2 FQNEAQ. V dropped 1 base and J dropped 3; count of bases not matched to a gene: 9.